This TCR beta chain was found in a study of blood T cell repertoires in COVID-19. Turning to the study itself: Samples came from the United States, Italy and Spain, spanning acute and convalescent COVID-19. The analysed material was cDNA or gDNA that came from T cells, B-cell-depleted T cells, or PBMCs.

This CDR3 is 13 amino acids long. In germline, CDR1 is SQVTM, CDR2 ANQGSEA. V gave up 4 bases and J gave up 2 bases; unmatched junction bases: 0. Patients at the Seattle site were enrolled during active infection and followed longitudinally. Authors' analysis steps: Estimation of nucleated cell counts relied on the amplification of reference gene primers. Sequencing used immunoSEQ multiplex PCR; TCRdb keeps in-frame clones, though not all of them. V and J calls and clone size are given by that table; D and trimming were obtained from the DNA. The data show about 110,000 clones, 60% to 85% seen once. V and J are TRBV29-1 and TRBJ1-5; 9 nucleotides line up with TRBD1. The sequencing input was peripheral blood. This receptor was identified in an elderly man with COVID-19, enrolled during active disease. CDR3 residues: CSVGQGGNQPQHF. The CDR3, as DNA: TGCAGCGTTGGACAGGGGGGCAATCAGCCCCAGCATTTT.